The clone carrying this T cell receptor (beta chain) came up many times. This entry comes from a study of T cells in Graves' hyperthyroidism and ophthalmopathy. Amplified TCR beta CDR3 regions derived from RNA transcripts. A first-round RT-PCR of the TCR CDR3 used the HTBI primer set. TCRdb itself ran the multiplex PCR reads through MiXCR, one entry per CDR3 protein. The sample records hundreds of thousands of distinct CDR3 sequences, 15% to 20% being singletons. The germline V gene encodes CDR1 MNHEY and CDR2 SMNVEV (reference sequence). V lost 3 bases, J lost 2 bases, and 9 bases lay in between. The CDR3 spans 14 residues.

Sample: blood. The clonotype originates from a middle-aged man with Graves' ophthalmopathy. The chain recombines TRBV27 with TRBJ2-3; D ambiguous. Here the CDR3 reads CASSFGGITDTQYF. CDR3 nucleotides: TGTGCCAGCAGTTTCGGCGGAATCACAGATACGCAGTATTTT.